This T cell receptor (beta chain) was recovered during a study of blood T cell repertoires in COVID-19. Study in general: Sites in the United States, Italy and Spain provided acute and convalescent COVID-19 samples. The analysed material was cDNA or gDNA that came from T cells, B-cell-depleted T cells, or PBMCs.

In the original workflow: Cell counts per sample came from amplifying reference gene primers. Here immunoSEQ multiplex PCR was the method, and the copy in TCRdb shows in-frame clones only, minus some. Clone size and V and J calls were adopted from that table, with D and trimming inferred from the DNA. Of 210,000 or so clones listed, roughly 80% are singletons. Only one count was recorded for this clone. From germline, CDR1 is SGHVS and CDR2 FQNEAQ. The ends lost 4 bases at V and 1 base at J; junction bases unmatched: 5. The CDR3 length is 15 residues. Sample: peripheral blood. The TCR was taken from a woman older than 75 with acute or convalescent COVID-19. This chain links TRBV7-8 with TRBJ2-7, with 9 bases matching TRBD1. The CDR3 nucleotides are TGTGCCAGCAGCTCCCGGGACAGGGAATCCTACGAGCAGTACTTC. Its protein is CASSSRDRESYEQYF.